The entry below describes one TCR beta chain. Its antigen is as yet unknown. The record originates from a study of tumor-infiltrating lymphocytes in localized non-small cell lung cancer. Study-level background: Some samples were collected after neoadjuvant chemotherapy; smokers, never-smokers and several histologies were included.

Study-level results: Recurrence-free survival showed no association with tumor T-cell fraction. No T-cell fraction difference was seen between IM1 and IM2 tumors. TCRbeta sequencing showed higher T cell infiltration in tumors than uninvolved lung.

Sequenced by immunoSEQ multiplex PCR; TCRdb stores in-frame clones only, minus some. Among about 21,000 clones listed, 60% to 80% were seen once. Between the trimmed V and J ends, which lost 0 bases and 10 bases, there was a span of 9 bases. The germline CDR1 and CDR2 sequences are LGHNA and YSLEER. This CDR3 comprises 13 residues. The clonotype was recovered from a human donor with non-small cell lung cancer. V usage is TRBV4-3 and J usage is TRBJ1-4, with a weak D call TRBD1 (5 bases). The sequencing sample was made of lung tumor tissue. CDR3 sequence reads: CASSQDDRGKLFF. The DNA for the CDR3 is TGCGCCAGCAGCCAAGACGACAGAGGAAAACTGTTTTTT.